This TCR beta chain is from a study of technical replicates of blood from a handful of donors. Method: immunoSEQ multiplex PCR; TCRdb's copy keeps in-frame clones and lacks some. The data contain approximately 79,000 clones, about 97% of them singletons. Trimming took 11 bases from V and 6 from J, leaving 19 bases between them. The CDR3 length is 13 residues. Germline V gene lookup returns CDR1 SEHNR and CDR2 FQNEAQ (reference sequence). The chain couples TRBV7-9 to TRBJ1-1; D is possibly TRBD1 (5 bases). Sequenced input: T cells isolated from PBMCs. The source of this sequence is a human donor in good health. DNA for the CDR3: TGTGCCGGCGTAATACAGGTTAACGCTGAAGCTTTCTTT. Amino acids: CAGVIQVNAEAFF.